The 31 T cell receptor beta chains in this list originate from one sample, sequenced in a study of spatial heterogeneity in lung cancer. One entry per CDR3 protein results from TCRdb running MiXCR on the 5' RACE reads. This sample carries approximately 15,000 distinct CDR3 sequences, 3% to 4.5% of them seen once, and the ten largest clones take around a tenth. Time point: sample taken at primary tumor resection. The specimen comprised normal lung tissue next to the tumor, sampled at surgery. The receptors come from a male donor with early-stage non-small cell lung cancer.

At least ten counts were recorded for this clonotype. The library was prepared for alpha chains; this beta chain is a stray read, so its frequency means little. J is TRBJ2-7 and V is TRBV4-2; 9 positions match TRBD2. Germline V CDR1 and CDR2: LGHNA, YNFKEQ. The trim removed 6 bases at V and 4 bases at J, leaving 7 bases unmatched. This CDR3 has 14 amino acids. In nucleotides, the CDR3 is TGTGCCAGCAGACGAGGTAGCGGGAGTTACGAGCAGTACTTC. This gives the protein CASRRGSGSYEQYF.

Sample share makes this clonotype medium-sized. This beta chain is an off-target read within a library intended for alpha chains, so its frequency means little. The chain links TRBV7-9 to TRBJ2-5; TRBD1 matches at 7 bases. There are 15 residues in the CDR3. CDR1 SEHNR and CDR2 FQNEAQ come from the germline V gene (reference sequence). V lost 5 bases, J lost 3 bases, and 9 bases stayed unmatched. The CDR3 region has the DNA TGTGCCAGCAGCCTGTTACAGGGGCGTAAAGAGACCCAGTACTTC. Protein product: CASSLLQGRKETQYF.

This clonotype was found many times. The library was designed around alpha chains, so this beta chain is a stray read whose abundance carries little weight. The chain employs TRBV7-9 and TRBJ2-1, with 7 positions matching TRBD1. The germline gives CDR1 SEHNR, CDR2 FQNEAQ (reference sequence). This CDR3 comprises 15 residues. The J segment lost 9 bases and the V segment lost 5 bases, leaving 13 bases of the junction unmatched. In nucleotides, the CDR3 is TGTGCCAGCAGCCCGCTTGGGACAGCGGTGTCTGAGCAGTTCTTC. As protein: CASSPLGTAVSEQFF.

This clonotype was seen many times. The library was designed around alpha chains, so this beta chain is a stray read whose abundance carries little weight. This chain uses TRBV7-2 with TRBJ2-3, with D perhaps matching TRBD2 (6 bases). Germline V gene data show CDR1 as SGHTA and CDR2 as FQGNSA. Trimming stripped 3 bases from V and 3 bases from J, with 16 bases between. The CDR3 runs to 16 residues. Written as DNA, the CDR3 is TGTGCCAGCAGCTTCCGGACGGGAGTGGCGACAGATACGCAGTATTTT. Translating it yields CASSFRTGVATDTQYF.

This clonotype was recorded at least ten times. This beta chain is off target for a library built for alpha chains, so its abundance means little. The CDR3: CASSSVPGQGTGSPLHF. The CDR3 DNA is TGTGCCAGCAGCTCGGTCCCGGGACAGGGAACAGGTTCACCCCTCCACTTT. The V gene is TRBV11-1, the J gene TRBJ1-6, with 9 positions matching TRBD1. The V segment lost 4 bases and the J segment 9 bases; nucleotides outside the gene matches: 13. The CDR3 has 17 amino acids. CDR1 and CDR2 from the germline V gene are SGHAT and FQDESV (reference sequence).

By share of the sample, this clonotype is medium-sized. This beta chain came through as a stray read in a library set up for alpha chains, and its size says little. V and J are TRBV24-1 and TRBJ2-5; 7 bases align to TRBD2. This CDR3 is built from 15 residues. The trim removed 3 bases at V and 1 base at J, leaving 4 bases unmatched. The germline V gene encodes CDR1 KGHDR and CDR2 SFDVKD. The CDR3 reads CATSDTSALQETQYF. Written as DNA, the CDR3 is TGTGCCACCAGTGATACTAGCGCGCTCCAAGAGACCCAGTACTTC.

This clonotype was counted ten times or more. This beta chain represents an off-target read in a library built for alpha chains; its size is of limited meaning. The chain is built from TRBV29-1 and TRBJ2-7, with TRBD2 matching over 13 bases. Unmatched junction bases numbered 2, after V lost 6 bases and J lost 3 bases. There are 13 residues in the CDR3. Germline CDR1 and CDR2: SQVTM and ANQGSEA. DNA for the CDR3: TGCAGCGTCGGGACTAGCGGGAACTACGAGCAGTACTTC. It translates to CSVGTSGNYEQYF.

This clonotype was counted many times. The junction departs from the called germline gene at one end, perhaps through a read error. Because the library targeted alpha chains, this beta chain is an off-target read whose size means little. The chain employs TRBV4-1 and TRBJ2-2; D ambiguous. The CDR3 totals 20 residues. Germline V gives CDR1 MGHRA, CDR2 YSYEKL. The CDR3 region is CASNQSPLVATPQNTGELFF. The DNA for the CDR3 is TGCGCCAGCAACCAATCCCCGCTAGTGGCTACACCGCAGAACACCGGGGAGCTGTTTTTT.

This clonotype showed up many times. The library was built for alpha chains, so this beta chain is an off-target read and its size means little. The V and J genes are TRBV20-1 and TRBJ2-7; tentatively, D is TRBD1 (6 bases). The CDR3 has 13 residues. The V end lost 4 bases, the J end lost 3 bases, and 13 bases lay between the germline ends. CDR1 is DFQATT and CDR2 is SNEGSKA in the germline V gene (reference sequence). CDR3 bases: TGCAGTGCTAACCGGGACATTAACTACGAGCAGTACTTC. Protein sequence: CSANRDINYEQYF.

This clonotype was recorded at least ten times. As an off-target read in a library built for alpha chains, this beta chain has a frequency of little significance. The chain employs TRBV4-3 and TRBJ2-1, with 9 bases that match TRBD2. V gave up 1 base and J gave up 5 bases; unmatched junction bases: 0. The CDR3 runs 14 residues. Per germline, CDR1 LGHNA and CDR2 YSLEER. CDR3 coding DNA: TGCGCCAGCAGCCAAGGACTAGCGGACAATGAGCAGTTCTTC. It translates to CASSQGLADNEQFF.

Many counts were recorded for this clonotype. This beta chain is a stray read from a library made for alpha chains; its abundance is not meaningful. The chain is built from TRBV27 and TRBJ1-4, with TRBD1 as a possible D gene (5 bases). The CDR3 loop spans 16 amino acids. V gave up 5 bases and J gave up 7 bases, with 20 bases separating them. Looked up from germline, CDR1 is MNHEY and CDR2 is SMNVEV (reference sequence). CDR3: CASSQMAFGAGEKLFF. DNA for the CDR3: TGTGCCAGCAGTCAGATGGCCTTCGGGGCGGGTGAAAAACTGTTTTTT.

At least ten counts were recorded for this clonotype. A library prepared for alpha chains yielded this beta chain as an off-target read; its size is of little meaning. The CDR3 DNA is TGCAGCGTTGAAGGAGGGGAGGGACAGCCCCAGCATTTT. This encodes CSVEGGEGQPQHF. The chain links TRBV29-1 to TRBJ1-5; D might be TRBD1 (5 bases). Germline-derived CDR1 and CDR2 are SQVTM and ANQGSEA. V was cut by 1 base and J by 7 bases, with 11 bases left in between. The CDR3 covers 13 residues.

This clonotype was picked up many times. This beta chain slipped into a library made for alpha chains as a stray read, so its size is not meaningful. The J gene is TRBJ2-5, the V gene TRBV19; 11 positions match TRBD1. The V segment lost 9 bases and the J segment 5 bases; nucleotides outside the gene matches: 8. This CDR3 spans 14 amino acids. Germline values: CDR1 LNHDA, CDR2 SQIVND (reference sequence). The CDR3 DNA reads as TGTGCCAGCTCCGGGACAGGGGGTTTGGAGACCCAGTACTTC. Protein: CASSGTGGLETQYF.

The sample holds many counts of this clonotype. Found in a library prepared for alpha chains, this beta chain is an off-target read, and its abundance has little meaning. The CDR3: CASIRTGGDYGYTF. In nucleotides, the CDR3 is TGTGCCAGCATCCGGACAGGGGGCGATTATGGCTACACCTTC. This rearrangement joins TRBV6-1 to TRBJ1-2; 11 bases map to TRBD1. From germline, CDR1 is MNHNS and CDR2 SASEGT. The CDR3 sequence is 14 residues long. V was pared by 7 bases and J by 5 bases, with 6 bases of the junction left unmatched.

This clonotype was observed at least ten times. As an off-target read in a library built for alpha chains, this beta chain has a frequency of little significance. Here the CDR3 DNA reads TGTGCCAGCAGCTTCTCAGGGACGGCTAACTATGGCTACACCTTC. Protein product: CASSFSGTANYGYTF. The chain combines TRBV7-2 with TRBJ1-2, with TRBD1 as a possible D gene (5 bases). V was shortened by 3 bases and J by 0 bases, with 11 bases between the two germline ends. CDR1 is SGHTA and CDR2 is FQGNSA in the germline V gene. The CDR3 is 15 amino acids.

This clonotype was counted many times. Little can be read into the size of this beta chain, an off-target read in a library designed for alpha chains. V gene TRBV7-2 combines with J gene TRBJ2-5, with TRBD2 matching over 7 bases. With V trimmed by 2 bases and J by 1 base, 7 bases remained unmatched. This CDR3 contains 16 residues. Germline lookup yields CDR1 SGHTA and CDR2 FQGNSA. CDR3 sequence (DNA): TGTGCCAGCAGCTTATCAGGCCTAGCGGCCCAAGAGACCCAGTACTTC. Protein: CASSLSGLAAQETQYF.

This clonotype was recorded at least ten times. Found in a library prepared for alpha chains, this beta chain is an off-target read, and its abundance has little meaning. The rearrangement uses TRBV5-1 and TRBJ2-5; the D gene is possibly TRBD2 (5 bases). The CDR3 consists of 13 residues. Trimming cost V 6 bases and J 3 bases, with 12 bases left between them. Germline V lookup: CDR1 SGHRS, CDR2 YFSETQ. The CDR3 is CASTRTGKETQYF. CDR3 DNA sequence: TGCGCCAGCACCCGGACTGGGAAAGAGACCCAGTACTTC.

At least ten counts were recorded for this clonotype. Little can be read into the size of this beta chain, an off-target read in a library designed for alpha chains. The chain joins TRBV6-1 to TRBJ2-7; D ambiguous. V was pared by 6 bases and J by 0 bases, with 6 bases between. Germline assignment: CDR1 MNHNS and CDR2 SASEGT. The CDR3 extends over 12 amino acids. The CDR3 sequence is CASSLHSYEQYF. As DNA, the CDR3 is TGTGCCAGCAGCCTCCACTCCTACGAGCAGTACTTC.

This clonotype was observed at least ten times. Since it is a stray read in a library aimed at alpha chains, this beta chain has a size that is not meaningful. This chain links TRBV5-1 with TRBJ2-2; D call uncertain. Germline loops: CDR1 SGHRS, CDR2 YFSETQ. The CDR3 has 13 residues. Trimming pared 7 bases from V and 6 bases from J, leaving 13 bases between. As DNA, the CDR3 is TGCGCCAGCGGATTAAACCCGTCCGGGGAGCTGTTTTTT. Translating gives CASGLNPSGELFF.

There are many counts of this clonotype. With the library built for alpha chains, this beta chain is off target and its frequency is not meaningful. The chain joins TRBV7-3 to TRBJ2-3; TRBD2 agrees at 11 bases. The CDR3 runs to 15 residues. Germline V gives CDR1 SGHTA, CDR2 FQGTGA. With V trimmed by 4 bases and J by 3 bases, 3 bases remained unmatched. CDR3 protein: CASSSTSGGTDTQYF. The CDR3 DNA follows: TGTGCCAGCAGCTCAACTAGCGGGGGAACAGATACGCAGTATTTT.

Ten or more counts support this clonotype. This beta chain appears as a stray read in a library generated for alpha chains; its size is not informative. CDR3 bases: TGTGCCAGCAGCTTAAAATTAGGGAACACAGATACGCAGTATTTT. It encodes CASSLKLGNTDTQYF. The rearrangement uses TRBV7-9 and TRBJ2-3; no reliable D call. Germline V gene data show CDR1 as SEHNR and CDR2 as FQNEAQ (reference sequence). CDR3 length: 15 residues. Between the trimmed V and J ends, which lost 2 bases and 2 bases, there was a span of 11 bases.

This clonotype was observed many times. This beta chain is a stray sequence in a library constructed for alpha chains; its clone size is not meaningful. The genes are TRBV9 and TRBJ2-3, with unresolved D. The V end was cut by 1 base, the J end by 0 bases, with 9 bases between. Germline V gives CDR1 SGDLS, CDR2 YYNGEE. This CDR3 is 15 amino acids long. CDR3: CASSVQSLSTDTQYF. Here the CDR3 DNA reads TGTGCCAGCAGCGTACAGTCTCTTAGCACAGATACGCAGTATTTT.

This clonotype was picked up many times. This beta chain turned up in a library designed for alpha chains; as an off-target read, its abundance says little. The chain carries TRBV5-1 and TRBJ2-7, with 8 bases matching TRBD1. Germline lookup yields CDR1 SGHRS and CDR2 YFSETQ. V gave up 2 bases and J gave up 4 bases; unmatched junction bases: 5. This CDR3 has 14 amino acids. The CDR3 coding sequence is TGCGCCAGCAGCTTTGACAGGGGCGGATACGAGCAGTACTTC. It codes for CASSFDRGGYEQYF.

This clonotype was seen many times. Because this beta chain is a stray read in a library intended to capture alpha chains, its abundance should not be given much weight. The CDR3 is CASTADVNSNQPQHF. The CDR3 DNA reads TGTGCCAGCACCGCAGACGTAAATAGCAATCAGCCCCAGCATTTT. The chain links TRBV6-5 to TRBJ1-5; D is undetermined. Germline V gene data show CDR1 as MNHEY and CDR2 as SVGAGI. V lost 7 bases, J lost 0 bases, and 13 bases lay in between. The length of the CDR3 is 15 residues.

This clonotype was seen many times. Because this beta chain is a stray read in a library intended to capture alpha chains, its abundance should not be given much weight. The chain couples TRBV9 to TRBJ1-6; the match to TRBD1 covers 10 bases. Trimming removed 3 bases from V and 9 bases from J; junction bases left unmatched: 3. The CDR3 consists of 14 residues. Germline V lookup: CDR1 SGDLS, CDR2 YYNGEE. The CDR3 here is CASSETGGGSPLHF. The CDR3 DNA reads TGTGCCAGCAGCGAGACAGGGGGCGGTTCACCCCTCCACTTT. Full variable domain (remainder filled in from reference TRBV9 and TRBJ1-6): DSGVTQTPKHLITATGQRVTLRCSPRSGDLSVYWYQQSLDQGLQFLIQYYNGEERAKGNILERFSAQQFPDLHSELNLSSLELGDSALYFCASSETGGGSPLHFGNGTRLTVT.

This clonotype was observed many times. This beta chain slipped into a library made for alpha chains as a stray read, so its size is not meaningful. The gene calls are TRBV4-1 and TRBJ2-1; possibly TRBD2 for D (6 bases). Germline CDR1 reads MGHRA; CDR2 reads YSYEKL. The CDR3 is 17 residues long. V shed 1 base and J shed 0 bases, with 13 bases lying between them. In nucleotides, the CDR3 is TGCGCCAGCAGCCAAGGGAGACTAGTGCCCTCCTACAATGAGCAGTTCTTC. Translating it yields CASSQGRLVPSYNEQFF.

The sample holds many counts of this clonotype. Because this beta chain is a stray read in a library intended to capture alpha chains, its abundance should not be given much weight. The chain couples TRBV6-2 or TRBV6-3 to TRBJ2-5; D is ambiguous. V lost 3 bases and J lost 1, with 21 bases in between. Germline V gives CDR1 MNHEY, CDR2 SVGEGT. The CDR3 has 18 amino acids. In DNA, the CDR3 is TGTGCCAGCAGTTATCCTCTACCTAAGGTAGCCGGCCAAGAGACCCAGTACTTC. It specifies CASSYPLPKVAGQETQYF.

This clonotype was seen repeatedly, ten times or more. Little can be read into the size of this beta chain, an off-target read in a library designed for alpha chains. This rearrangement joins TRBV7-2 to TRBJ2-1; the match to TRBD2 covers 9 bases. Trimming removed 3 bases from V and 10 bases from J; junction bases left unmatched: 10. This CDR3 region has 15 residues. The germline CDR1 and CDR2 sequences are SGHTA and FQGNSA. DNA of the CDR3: TGTGCCAGCAGCTTTGGGGGGACTAGCCGAAACGAGCAGTTCTTC. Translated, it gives CASSFGGTSRNEQFF. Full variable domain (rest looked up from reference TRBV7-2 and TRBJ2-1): GAGVSQSPSNKVTEKGKDVELRCDPISGHTALYWYRQSLGQGLEFLIYFQGNSAPDKSGLPSDRFSAERTGGSVSTLTIQRTQQEDSAVYLCASSFGGTSRNEQFFGPGTRLTVL.

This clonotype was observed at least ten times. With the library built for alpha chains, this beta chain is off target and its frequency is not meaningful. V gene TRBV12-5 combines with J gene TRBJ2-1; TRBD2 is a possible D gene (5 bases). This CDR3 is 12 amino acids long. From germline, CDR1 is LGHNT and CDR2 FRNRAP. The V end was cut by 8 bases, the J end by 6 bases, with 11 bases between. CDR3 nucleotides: TGTGCTAGTAGCGGTAGTACCAATGAGCAGTTCTTC. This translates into CASSGSTNEQFF. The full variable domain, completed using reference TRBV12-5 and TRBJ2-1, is DARVTQTPRHKVTEMGQEVTMRCQPILGHNTVFWYRQTMMQGLELLAYFRNRAPLDDSGMPKDRFSAEMPDATLATLKIQPSEPRDSAVYFCASSGSTNEQFFGPGTRLTVL.

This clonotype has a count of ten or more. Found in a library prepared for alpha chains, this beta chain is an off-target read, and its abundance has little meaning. Here the CDR3 DNA reads TGTGCCAGCAGCCCAAGTGTTAGCGAAGTCCAGTTCTTC. It yields the protein CASSPSVSEVQFF. The chain employs TRBV3-1 and TRBJ2-1; D may be TRBD2 (5 bases). Trimming left V 4 bases short and J 13 bases short, with 17 bases between. This CDR3 has 13 residues. Per the germline V gene, CDR1 is LGHDT and CDR2 is YNNKEL (reference sequence).

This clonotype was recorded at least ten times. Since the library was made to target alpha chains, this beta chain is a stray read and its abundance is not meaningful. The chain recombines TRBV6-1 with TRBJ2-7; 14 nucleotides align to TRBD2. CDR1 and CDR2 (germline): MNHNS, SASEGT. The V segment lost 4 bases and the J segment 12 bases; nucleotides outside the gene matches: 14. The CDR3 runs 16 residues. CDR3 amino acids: CASSVGLAGGLQVSYF. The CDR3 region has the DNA TGTGCCAGCAGTGTCGGACTAGCGGGAGGACTACAAGTATCGTACTTC.